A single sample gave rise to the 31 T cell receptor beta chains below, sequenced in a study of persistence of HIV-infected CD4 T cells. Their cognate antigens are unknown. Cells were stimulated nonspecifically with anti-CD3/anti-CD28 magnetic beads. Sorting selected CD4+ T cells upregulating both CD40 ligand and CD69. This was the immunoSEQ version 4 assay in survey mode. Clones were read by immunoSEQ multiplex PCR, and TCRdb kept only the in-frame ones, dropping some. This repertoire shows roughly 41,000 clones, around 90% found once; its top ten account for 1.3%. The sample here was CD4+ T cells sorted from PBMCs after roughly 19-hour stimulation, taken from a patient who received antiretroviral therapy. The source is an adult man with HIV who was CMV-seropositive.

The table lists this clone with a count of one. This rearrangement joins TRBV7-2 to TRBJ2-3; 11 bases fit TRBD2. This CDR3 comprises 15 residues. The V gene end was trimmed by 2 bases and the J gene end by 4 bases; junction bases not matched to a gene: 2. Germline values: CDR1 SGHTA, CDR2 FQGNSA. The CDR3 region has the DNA TGTGCCAGCAGCTTACTTAGCGGGAGGGCAGATACGCAGTATTTT. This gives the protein CASSLLSGRADTQYF.

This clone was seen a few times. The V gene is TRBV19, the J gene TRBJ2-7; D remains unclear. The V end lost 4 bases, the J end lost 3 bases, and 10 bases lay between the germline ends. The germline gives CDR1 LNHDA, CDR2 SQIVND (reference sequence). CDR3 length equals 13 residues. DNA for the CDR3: TGTGCCAGTAGTAGAGGAGCGAGCTACGAGCAGTACTTC. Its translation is CASSRGASYEQYF.

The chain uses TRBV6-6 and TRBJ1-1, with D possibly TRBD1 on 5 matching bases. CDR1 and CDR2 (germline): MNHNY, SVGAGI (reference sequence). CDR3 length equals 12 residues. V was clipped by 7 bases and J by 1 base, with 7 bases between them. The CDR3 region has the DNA TGTGCCAGCAATCAGGGGAACACTGAAGCTTTCTTT. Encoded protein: CASNQGNTEAFF.

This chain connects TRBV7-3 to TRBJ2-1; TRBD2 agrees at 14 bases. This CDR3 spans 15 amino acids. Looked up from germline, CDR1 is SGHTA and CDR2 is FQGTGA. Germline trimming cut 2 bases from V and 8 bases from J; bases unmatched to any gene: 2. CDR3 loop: CASSLGLAGGHEQFF. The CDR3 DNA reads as TGTGCCAGCAGCTTAGGACTAGCGGGAGGACATGAGCAGTTCTTC.

The CDR3 sequence is CASSLFALNEQFF. Written as DNA, the CDR3 is TGTGCCAGCAGCTTATTCGCCCTCAATGAGCAGTTCTTC. The gene calls are TRBV7-2 and TRBJ2-1; D remains ambiguous. This CDR3 is 13 amino acids long. Germline V gene data show CDR1 as SGHTA and CDR2 as FQGNSA. V lost 2 bases to trimming and J lost 6 bases, with 8 bases between them.

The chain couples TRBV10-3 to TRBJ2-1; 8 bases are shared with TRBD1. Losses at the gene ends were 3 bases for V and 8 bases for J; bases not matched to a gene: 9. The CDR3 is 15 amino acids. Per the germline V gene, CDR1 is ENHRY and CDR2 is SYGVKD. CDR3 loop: CAISDRVAGGHEQFF. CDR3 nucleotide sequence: TGTGCCATCAGTGACCGGGTGGCAGGGGGCCATGAGCAGTTCTTC.

This chain's CDR3 is CASSLALNTEAFF. The CDR3 DNA reads as TGTGCCAGCAGCTTAGCGTTGAACACTGAAGCTTTCTTT. The J gene is TRBJ1-1, the V gene TRBV7-2, with D uncertain. The CDR3 length is 13 residues. V was cut by 0 bases and J by 0 bases, with 2 bases left in between. Germline V gene data show CDR1 as SGHTA and CDR2 as FQGNSA.

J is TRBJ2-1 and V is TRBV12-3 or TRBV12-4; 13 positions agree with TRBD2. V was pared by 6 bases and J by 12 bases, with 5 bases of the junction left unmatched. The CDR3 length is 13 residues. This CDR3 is CASRVGLAGRQFF. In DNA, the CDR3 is TGTGCCAGCAGGGTGGGACTAGCGGGACGGCAGTTCTTC.

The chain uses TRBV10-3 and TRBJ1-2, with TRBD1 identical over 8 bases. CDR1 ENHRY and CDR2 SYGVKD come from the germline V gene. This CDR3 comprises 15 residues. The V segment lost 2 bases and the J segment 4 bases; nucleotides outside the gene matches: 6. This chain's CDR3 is CAISETVGQAYGYTF. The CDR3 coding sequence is TGTGCCATCAGTGAGACAGTGGGACAGGCCTATGGCTACACCTTC.

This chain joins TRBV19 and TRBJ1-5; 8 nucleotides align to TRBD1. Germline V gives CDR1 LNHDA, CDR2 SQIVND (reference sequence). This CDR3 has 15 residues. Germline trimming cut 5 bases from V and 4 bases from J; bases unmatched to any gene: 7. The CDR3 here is CASSLGQGRNQPQHF. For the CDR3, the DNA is TGTGCCAGTAGTCTCGGACAGGGACGGAATCAGCCCCAGCATTTT.

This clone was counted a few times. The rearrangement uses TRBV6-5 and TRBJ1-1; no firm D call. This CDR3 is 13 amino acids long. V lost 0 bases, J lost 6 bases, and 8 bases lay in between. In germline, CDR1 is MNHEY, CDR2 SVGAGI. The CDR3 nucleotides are TGTGCCAGCAGTTACTCGGGGAGCCCTGAAGCTTTCTTT. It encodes CASSYSGSPEAFF.

As DNA, the CDR3 is TGTGCCAGCATCTACAGGGGGCACAACGAGCAGTACTTC. This gives the protein CASIYRGHNEQYF. V usage is TRBV6-5 and J usage is TRBJ2-7, with 9 bases fitting TRBD1. Germline V gives CDR1 MNHEY, CDR2 SVGAGI. CDR3 length: 13 residues. Germline trimming cut 7 bases from V and 5 bases from J; bases unmatched to any gene: 6.

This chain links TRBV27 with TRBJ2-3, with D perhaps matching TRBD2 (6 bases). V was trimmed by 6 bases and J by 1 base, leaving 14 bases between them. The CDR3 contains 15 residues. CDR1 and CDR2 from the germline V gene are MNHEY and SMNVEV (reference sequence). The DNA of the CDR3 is TGTGCCAGCAGGGAGGGGAGTAGAGGCACAGATACGCAGTATTTT. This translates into CASREGSRGTDTQYF.

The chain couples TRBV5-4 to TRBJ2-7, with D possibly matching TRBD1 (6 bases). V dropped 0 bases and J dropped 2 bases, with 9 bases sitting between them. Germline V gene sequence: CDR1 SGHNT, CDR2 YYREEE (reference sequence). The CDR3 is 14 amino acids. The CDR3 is CASSLERQAYEQYF. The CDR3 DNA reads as TGTGCCAGCAGCTTGGAGAGACAGGCCTACGAGCAGTACTTC.

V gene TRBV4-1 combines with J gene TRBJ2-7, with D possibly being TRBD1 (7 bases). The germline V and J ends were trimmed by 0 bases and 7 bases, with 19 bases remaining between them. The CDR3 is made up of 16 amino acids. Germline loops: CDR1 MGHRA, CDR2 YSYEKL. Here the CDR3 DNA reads TGCGCCAGCAGCCAAGAAGGAGGGGGCGCCAGGAGTGAGCAGTACTTC. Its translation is CASSQEGGGARSEQYF.

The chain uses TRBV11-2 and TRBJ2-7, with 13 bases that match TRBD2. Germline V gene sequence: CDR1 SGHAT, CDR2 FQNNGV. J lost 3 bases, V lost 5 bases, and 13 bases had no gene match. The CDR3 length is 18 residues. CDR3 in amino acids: CASSEGLAGPRLFYEQYF. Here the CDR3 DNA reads TGTGCCAGCAGCGAGGGACTAGCGGGACCCCGTCTTTTCTACGAGCAGTACTTC.

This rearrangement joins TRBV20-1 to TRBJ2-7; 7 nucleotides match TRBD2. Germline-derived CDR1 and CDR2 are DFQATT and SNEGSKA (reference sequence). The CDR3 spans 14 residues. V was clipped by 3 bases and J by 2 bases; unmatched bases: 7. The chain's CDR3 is CSASPSGLAYEQYF. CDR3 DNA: TGCAGTGCTAGTCCGTCAGGACTAGCCTACGAGCAGTACTTC.

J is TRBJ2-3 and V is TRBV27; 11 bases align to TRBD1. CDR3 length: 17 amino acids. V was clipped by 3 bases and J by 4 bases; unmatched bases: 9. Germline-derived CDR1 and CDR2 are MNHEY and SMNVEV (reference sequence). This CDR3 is CASSFRRTGGASDTQYF. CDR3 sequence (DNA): TGTGCCAGCAGTTTCCGACGGACAGGGGGCGCGTCAGATACGCAGTATTTT.

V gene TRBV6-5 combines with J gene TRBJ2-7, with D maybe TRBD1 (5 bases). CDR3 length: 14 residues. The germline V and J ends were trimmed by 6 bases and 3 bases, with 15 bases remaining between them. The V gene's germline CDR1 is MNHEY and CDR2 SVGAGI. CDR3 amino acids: CASRLGRELYEQYF. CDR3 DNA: TGTGCCAGCAGGCTCGGCAGGGAACTCTACGAGCAGTACTTC.

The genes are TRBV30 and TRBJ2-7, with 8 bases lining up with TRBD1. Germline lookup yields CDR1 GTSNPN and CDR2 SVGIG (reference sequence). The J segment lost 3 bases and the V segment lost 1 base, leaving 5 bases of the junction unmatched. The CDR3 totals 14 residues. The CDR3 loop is CAWSAGGAGYEQYF. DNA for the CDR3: TGTGCCTGGAGTGCAGGGGGCGCGGGCTACGAGCAGTACTTC.

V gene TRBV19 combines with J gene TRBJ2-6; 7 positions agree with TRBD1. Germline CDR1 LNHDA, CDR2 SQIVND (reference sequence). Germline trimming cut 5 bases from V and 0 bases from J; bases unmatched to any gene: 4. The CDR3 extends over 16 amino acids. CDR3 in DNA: TGTGCCAGTAGTTTGGGACAGTCCTCTGGGGCCAACGTCCTGACTTTC. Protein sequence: CASSLGQSSGANVLTF.

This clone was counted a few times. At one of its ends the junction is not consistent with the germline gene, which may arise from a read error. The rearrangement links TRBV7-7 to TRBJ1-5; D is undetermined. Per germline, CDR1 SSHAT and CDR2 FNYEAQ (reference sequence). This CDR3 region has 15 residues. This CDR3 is CASSYAIPPGQPQHF. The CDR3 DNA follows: TGTGCTAGCAGCTACGCCATCCCACCAGGTCAGCCCCAGCATTTT.

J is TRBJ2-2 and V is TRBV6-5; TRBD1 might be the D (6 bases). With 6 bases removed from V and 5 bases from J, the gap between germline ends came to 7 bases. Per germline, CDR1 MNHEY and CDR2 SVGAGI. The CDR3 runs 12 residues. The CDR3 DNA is TGTGCCAGCAGAAGGGGGACCGGGGAGCTGTTTTTT. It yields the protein CASRRGTGELFF.

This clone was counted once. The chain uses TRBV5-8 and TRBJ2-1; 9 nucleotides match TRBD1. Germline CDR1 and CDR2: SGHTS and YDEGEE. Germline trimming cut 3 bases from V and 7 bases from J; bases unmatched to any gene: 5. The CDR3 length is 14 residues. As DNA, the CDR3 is TGTGCCAGCAGCTCGAGACAGGGGGATAATGAGCAGTTCTTC. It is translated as CASSSRQGDNEQFF.

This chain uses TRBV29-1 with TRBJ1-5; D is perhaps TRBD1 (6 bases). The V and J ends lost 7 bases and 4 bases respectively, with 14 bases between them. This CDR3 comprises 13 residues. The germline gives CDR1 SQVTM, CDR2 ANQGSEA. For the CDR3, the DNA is TGCAGCGCGGGCAGGGGTAAGAATCAGCCCCAGCATTTT. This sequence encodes CSAGRGKNQPQHF.

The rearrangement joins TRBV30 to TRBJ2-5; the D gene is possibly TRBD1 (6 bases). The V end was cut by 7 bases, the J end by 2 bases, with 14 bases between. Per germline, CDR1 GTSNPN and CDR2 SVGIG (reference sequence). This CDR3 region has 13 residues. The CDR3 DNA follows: TGTGCCTTTAACCGGGACATTCAAGAGACCCAGTACTTC. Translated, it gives CAFNRDIQETQYF.

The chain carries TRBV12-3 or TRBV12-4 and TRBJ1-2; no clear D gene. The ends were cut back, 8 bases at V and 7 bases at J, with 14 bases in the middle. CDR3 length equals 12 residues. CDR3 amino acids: CASGRAWGGYTF. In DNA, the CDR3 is TGTGCCAGCGGTAGGGCCTGGGGTGGCTACACCTTC.

DNA for the CDR3: TGTGCCAGCAGCCCTAGCCACACTGAAGCTTTCTTT. Amino acid sequence: CASSPSHTEAFF. The chain has TRBV12-3 or TRBV12-4 and TRBJ1-1; D is unresolved. Trimming left V 6 bases short and J 3 bases short, with 8 bases between. The CDR3 extends over 12 amino acids.

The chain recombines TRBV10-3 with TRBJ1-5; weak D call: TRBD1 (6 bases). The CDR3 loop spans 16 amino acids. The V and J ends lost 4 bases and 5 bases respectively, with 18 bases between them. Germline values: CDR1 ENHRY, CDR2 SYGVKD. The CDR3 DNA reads TGTGCCATCAGTGGCGTGGCAGGGGATAGGCATCAGCCCCAGCATTTT. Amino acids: CAISGVAGDRHQPQHF.

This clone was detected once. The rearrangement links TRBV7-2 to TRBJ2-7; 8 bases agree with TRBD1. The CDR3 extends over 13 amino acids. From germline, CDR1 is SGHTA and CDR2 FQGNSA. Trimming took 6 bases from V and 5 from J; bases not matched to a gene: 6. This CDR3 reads CASSWTGRNEQYF. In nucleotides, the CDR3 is TGTGCCAGCAGTTGGACAGGGCGCAACGAGCAGTACTTC. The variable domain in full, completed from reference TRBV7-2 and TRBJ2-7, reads GAGVSQSPSNKVTEKGKDVELRCDPISGHTALYWYRQSLGQGLEFLIYFQGNSAPDKSGLPSDRFSAERTGGSVSTLTIQRTQQEDSAVYLCASSWTGRNEQYFGPGTRLTVT.

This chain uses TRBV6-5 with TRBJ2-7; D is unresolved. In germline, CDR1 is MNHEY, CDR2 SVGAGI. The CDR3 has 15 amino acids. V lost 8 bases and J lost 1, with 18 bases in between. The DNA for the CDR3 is TGTGCCAGCGATTCCGTCGGAAGGCAATCCTACGAGCAGTACTTC. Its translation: CASDSVGRQSYEQYF.